The 11 T cell receptor beta chains below come from one sample, sequenced in a study of CD8+CD57+ T cells in acquired aplastic anemia (dated by TCRdb to the late 2010s). The data were produced on an Illumina HiSeq 2000. Genomic DNA served as template for TCR beta VDJ combination and CDR3 sequence profiling. TCRdb ran its own pipeline on the public reads, namely fastp trimming at Q25 and MiXCR clone calling, and kept in-frame beta chains. Rows matching on CDR3 protein sequence are summarized as one entry with the most common DNA and genes. Within this sample are around 400,000 distinct CDR3 sequences, with 55% to 75% of them counted one time only. The ten biggest clones cover more than 3.5% of the sample. The sample taken for sequencing was sorted CD4+, CD8+, or CD8+CD57+ T cells (not recorded which) from PBMCs. The receptors originated from a human donor in good health, serving as a control.

This chain joins TRBV12-3 or TRBV12-4 and TRBJ2-3; no clear D. V was trimmed by 7 bases and J by 5 bases, leaving 7 bases between them. The CDR3 covers 11 residues. The CDR3 sequence is CASNSGDTQYF. Written as DNA, the CDR3 is TGTGCCAGCAATTCCGGAGATACGCAGTATTTT.

Turning to this clonotype: It may be a read error: a sequence one base away is much more abundant. The chain carries TRBV6-5 and TRBJ1-5, with 8 bases fitting TRBD1. This CDR3 is 18 amino acids long. Germline values: CDR1 MNHEY, CDR2 SVGAGI. The ends lost 9 bases at V and 0 bases at J; junction bases unmatched: 16. The CDR3 DNA follows: TGTGCCAGTAGTAAAAACAGGGGGGCGGCGAATAGCAATCAGCCCCAGCATTTT. The encoded protein is CASSKNRGAANSNQPQHF.

Only a few counts were recorded for this clonotype. The chain recombines TRBV20-1 with TRBJ1-2; D perhaps matches TRBD1 (6 bases). The germline CDR1 and CDR2 sequences are DFQATT and SNEGSKA (reference sequence). This CDR3 is 16 amino acids long. The V end lost 0 bases, the J end lost 4 bases, and 18 bases lay between the germline ends. CDR3 residues: CSARDRGIRGTYGYTF. The CDR3 DNA reads as TGCAGTGCTAGAGACAGGGGCATAAGAGGAACCTATGGCTACACCTTC.

This chain joins TRBV6-4 and TRBJ2-3; D perhaps matches TRBD1 (6 bases). Germline values: CDR1 MRHNA, CDR2 SNTAGT. Deletions cut 9 bases from V and 4 bases from J, with 17 bases between. This CDR3 contains 14 residues. CDR3 sequence: CARKPQGNADTQYF. CDR3 in DNA: TGTGCCAGAAAGCCGCAGGGGAACGCAGATACGCAGTATTTT.

Comments on this clonotype: Mismatch with germline at one junction end may stem from a read error. J is TRBJ1-2 and V is TRBV7-2, with D unresolved. There are 14 residues in the CDR3. Looked up from germline, CDR1 is SGHTA and CDR2 is FQGNSA. The CDR3 DNA reads as TGTGCCAGCAGCTCGGGCCGGAACCTACGAGCAGTCCTTTTC. Translating it yields CASSSGRNLRAVLF.

This clonotype has just a few counts. The rearrangement links TRBV15 to TRBJ2-1, with D possibly called TRBD1 or TRBD2 (7 bases each). The V gene's germline CDR1 is LNHNV and CDR2 YYDKDF (reference sequence). V was pared by 6 bases and J by 6 bases, with 18 bases between. The CDR3 extends over 15 amino acids. CDR3: CATSPTREGANEQFF. Here the CDR3 DNA reads TGTGCCACCAGTCCGACGAGGGAGGGGGCCAATGAGCAGTTCTTC.

At least ten counts were recorded for this clonotype. The CDR3 nucleotides read TGTGCCAGCAGGAAGGCCAATCCAACCTACGAGCAGTACTTC. It specifies CASRKANPTYEQYF. V usage is TRBV6-5 and J usage is TRBJ2-7, with D unclear. V lost 6 bases, J lost 2 bases, and 14 bases lay in between. The CDR3 spans 14 residues. Per germline, CDR1 MNHEY and CDR2 SVGAGI.

This clonotype was seen at least ten times. V is TRBV6-6 and J is TRBJ2-5; D assignment may be TRBD1 or TRBD2 (6 bases each). The V and J ends lost 9 bases and 5 bases respectively, with 19 bases between them. CDR3 length equals 14 residues. Germline loops: CDR1 MNHNY, CDR2 SVGAGI (reference sequence). The chain's CDR3 is CASRATGAGETQYF. The CDR3 DNA is TGTGCCAGTAGAGCTACGGGGGCAGGGGAGACCCAGTACTTC.

For this clonotype: The junction differs from germline at one of its ends, possibly a read error. The chain combines TRBV9 with TRBJ1-6; a possible D gene is TRBD1 (5 bases). From germline, CDR1 is SGDLS and CDR2 YYNGEE. This CDR3 is built from 14 residues. The CDR3 region is CASSQAGRTEQYYF. CDR3 in DNA: TGTGCCAGCAGCCAGGCGGGGCGAACCGAGCAGTACTACTTT.

Points on this clonotype: Without the conserved terminal phenylalanine or tryptophan, this CDR3 likely stems from a read error. The limits of the CDR3 on the DNA are not certain, so only TCRdb's listed CDR3 is given. V gene TRBV7-3 combines with J gene TRBJ2-7; the tabulated D call, TRBD2, remains unverified against the DNA. Termini included, the CDR3 measures 13 amino acids. Germline loops: CDR1 SGHTA, CDR2 FQGTGA. The CDR3: CASSFRGTSTDTH.

To note about this clonotype: At one boundary the junction diverges from the germline segment, which might be a read error. As DNA, the CDR3 is TGTGCCACCAGCGAAACGGGCGGGGGGGTAGGTGAGCAGTTCTTC. This sequence encodes CATSETGGGVGEQFF. The gene calls are TRBV7-3 and TRBJ2-1; TRBD2 agrees at 9 bases. The CDR3 loop spans 15 amino acids. CDR1 SGHTA and CDR2 FQGTGA come from the germline V gene.